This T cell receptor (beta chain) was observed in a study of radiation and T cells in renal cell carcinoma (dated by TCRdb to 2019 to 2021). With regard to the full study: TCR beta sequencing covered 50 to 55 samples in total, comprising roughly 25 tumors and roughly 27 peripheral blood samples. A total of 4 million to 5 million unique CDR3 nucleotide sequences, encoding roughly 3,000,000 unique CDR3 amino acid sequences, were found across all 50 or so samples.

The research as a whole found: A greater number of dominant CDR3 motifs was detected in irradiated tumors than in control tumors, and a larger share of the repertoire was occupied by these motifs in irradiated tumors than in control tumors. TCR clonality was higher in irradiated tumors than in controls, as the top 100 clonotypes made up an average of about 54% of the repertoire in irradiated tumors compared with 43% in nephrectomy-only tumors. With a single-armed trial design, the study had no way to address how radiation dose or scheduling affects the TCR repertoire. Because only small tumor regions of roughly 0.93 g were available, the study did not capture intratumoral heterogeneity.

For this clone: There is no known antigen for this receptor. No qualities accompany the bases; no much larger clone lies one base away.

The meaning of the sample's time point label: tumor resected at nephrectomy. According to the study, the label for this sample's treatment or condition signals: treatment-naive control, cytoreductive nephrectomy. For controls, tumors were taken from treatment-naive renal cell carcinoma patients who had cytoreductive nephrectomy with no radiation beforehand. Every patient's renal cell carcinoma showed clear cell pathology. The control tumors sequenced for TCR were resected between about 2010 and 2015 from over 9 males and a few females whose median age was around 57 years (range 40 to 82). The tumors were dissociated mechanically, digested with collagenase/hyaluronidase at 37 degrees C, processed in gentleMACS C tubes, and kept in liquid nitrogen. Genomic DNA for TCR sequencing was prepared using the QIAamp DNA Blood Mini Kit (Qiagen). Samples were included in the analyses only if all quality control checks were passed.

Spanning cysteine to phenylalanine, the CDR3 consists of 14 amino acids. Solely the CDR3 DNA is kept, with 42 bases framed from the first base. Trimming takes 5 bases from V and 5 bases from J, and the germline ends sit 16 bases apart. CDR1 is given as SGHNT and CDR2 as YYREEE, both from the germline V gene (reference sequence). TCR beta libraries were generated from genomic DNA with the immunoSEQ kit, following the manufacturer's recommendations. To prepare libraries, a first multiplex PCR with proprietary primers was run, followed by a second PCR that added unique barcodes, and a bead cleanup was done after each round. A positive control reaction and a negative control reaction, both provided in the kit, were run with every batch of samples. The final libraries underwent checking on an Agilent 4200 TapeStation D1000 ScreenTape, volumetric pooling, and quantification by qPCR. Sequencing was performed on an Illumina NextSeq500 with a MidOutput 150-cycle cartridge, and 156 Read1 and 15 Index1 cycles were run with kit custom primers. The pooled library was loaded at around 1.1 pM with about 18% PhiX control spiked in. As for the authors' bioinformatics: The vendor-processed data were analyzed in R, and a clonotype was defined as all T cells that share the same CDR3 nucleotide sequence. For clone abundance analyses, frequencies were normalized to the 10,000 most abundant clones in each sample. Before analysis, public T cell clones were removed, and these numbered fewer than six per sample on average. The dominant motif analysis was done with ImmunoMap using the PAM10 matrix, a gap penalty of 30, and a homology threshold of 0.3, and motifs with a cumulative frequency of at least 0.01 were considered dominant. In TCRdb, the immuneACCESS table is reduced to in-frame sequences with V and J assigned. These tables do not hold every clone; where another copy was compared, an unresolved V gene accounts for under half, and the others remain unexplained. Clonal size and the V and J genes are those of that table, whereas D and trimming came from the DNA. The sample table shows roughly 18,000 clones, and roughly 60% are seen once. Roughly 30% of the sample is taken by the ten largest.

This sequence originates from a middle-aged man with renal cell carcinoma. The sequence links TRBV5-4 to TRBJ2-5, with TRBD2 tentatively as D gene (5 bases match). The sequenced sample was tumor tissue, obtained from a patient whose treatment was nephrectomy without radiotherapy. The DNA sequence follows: TGTGCCAGCAGTTTCGACCTCGGGGAGGAGACCCAGTACTTC. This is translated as CASSFDLGEETQYF.